The rows below give T cell receptor beta chains drawn from one sample of a study of blood T cell repertoires in COVID-19. Sequenced by immunoSEQ multiplex PCR; TCRdb stores in-frame clones only, minus some. Among more than 110,000 clones listed, around 73% were seen once. The sample consisted of peripheral blood. The origin of the receptors is a woman aged 45 to 65 with active or convalescent COVID-19. Both conserved end residues are part of each CDR3. The D gene is left open where the match is weak. For some rows the clone size is stated as once, few or many, or as a class when expanded; others skip it.

D gene | clone size | J gene | V gene | CDR3 DNA | CDR3 protein
TRBD1 | NA | TRBJ2-3 | TRBV19 | TGTGCCAGTAGTATAAGGTACCGAGACAGGGGAACAGATACGCAGTATTTT | CASSIRYRDRGTDTQYF
NA | NA | TRBJ2-1 | TRBV7-2 | TGTGCCAGCAGCCCAAGAACCGGGACAGAGCAGTTCTTC | CASSPRTGTEQFF
NA | NA | TRBJ2-2 | TRBV6-6 | TGTGCCAGCAGTTACCCAGGGCCCCCCGGGGAGCTGTTTTTT | CASSYPGPPGELFF
NA | NA | TRBJ1-2 | TRBV12-3/TRBV12-4 | TGTGCCAGCAGTTTAGACCAGGGATATGGCTACACCTTC | CASSLDQGYGYTF
NA | NA | TRBJ1-2 | TRBV30 | TGTGCCTGGAGTACATTGGGGGGGTTCGACTATGGCTACACCTTC | CAWSTLGGFDYGYTF
NA | NA | TRBJ2-3 | TRBV18 | TGTGCCAGCTCACCACTGGAGCGGCTGGATACGCAGTATTTT | CASSPLERLDTQYF
TRBD1 | NA | TRBJ2-2 | TRBV4-3 | TGCGCCAGCAGCCAGAGACAGGGTGATATCGGGGAGCTGTTTTTT | CASSQRQGDIGELFF
NA | few | TRBJ1-4 | TRBV2 | TGTGCCAGCAGTGGGGGAGGTCAGCTACATGAAAAACTGTTTTTT | CASSGGGQLHEKLFF
NA | few | TRBJ2-2 | TRBV5-1 | TGCGCCAGCCGGGACACGAACACCGGGGAGCTGTTTTTT | CASRDTNTGELFF
NA | NA | TRBJ2-2 | TRBV30 | TGTGCCTGGATAAAGTTGAGCCCCGGGGAGCTGTTTTTT | CAWIKLSPGELFF
TRBD2 | once | TRBJ2-3 | TRBV10-1 | TGCGCCAGCAGTGACCCTATAGCGGGGGACACAGATACGCAGTATTTT | CASSDPIAGDTDTQYF
NA | NA | TRBJ1-2 | TRBV5-1 | TGCGCCAGCAGTTTAGGAGAGATCTATGGCTACACCTTC | CASSLGEIYGYTF
NA | once | TRBJ1-3 | TRBV4-2 | TGTGCCAGCAGCCTAAATTCGGGGGGCGATGGAAACACCATATATTTT | CASSLNSGGDGNTIYF
NA | NA | TRBJ1-1 | TRBV11-2 | TGTGCCAGCAGCTTATCCGGGGGAAACACTGAAGCTTTCTTT | CASSLSGGNTEAFF
TRBD2 | NA | TRBJ2-2 | TRBV7-9 | TGTGCCAGCAGCTTTGGGGGACTAGAGAGGACCGGGGAGCTGTTTTTT | CASSFGGLERTGELFF
NA | NA | TRBJ2-3 | TRBV27 | TGTGCCAGCAAGGCTATCGGGCAGCGGAGCACAGATACGCAGTATTTT | CASKAIGQRSTDTQYF
NA | NA | TRBJ2-3 | TRBV6-5 | TGTGCCATCAGGGGCAGGGTGAGCACAGATACGCAGTATTTT | CAIRGRVSTDTQYF
TRBD1 | NA | TRBJ1-3 | TRBV15 | TGTGCCACCAGCTTGGGACAGGGGGGCGCTGGAAACACCATATATTTT | CATSLGQGGAGNTIYF
TRBD2 | NA | TRBJ2-1 | TRBV25-1 | TGTGCCAGCAGTGGGACTAGATTCGGTTATAATGAGCAGTTCTTC | CASSGTRFGYNEQFF
NA | NA | TRBJ1-6 | TRBV19 | TGTGCCAGTAGTACCGACAGCTCCCTTGTCGGTTCACCCCTCCACTTT | CASSTDSSLVGSPLHF
TRBD1 | NA | TRBJ1-5 | TRBV7-9 | TGTGCCAGCAGCTGGACAGGGAATCAGCCCCAGCATTTT | CASSWTGNQPQHF
TRBD1 | NA | TRBJ1-2 | TRBV2 | TGTGCCAGCAAACCCCGGGCAGGGGGTTATGGCTACACCTTC | CASKPRAGGYGYTF
NA | few | TRBJ2-1 | TRBV11-2 | TGTGCCAGCAGCCCCGAGGCGGGCTACGAGCAGTTCTTC | CASSPEAGYEQFF
TRBD2 | NA | TRBJ2-4 | TRBV9 | TGTGCCAGCAGCGTAGAGGGGATAGCGGGAGGATCGGTCAAAAACATTCAGTACTTC | CASSVEGIAGGSVKNIQYF
NA | once | TRBJ2-1 | TRBV5-1 | TGCGCCAGCAGCTTGGGGCTCAACCGACACTACAATGAGCAGTTCTTC | CASSLGLNRHYNEQFF
NA | NA | TRBJ1-2 | TRBV19 | TGTGCCAGTAGTTCCGGACAGCTCCGAAACTATGGCTACACCTTC | CASSSGQLRNYGYTF
TRBD2 | NA | TRBJ2-5 | TRBV7-8 | TGTGCCAGCAGCTTATCCCCGAGGACGGGGGGTGAGGAGACCCAGTACTTC | CASSLSPRTGGEETQYF
TRBD1 | once | TRBJ2-5 | TRBV14 | TGTGCCAGCAGCCAACGACAGGGGGCCGCGGAGACCCAGTACTTC | CASSQRQGAAETQYF
TRBD1 | few | TRBJ2-1 | TRBV7-2 | TGTGCCAGCAGCTTAACGACCGGGACAGGGTGGTACAATGAGCAGTTCTTC | CASSLTTGTGWYNEQFF
NA | NA | TRBJ2-7 | TRBV4-2 | TGTGCCAGCAGCCAAGGAGGAACTCAAGCTAGCTACGAGCAGTACTTC | CASSQGGTQASYEQYF
TRBD1 | few | TRBJ1-2 | TRBV10-3 | TGTGCCATCAGTGAGACAGGGGGCGGTAACTATGGCTACACCTTC | CAISETGGGNYGYTF
TRBD1 | many | TRBJ1-1 | TRBV25-1 | TGTGCCAGCAGTGAATCGACGGCAGGGGGGAACACTGAAGCTTTCTTT | CASSESTAGGNTEAFF
NA | NA | TRBJ2-3 | TRBV4-3 | TGCGCCAGCAGCCAAGATGTGGGGGAAGGAGGGGATACGCAGTATTTT | CASSQDVGEGGDTQYF
TRBD1 | NA | TRBJ2-4 | TRBV5-1 | TGCGCCAGCAGCTTGGCCGACAGGGGGGACATTCAGTACTTC | CASSLADRGDIQYF
TRBD1 | once | TRBJ2-7 | TRBV19 | TGTGCCAGTAGTATAGGTTGGACAGGGATTTCCTACGAGCAGTACTTC | CASSIGWTGISYEQYF
TRBD1 | few | TRBJ2-3 | TRBV7-3 | TGTGCCAGCAGCCTTGACAGGGGCATGTCAGATACGCAGTATTTT | CASSLDRGMSDTQYF
NA | NA | TRBJ1-5 | TRBV6-6 | TGTGCCAGCAGTTACTCGAGCGGAGGCAATCAGCCCCAGCATTTT | CASSYSSGGNQPQHF
TRBD1 | many | TRBJ1-6 | TRBV18 | TGTGCCAGCTCACCTCCGGGACAGCGCTATAATTCACCCCTCCACTTT | CASSPPGQRYNSPLHF